This T cell receptor beta chain derives from a study of a mutant IDH1 vaccine in newly diagnosed glioma. Overall study: Males made up roughly 60% and females about 40% of treated patients, whose mean age was around 41 years. Patients got radiotherapy, temozolomide, or both beforehand, and most got both. General study points: Researchers report vaccine-induced immune responses in about 94% of patients.

As for this clone: No antigen is known for it.

Sequencing was performed with immunoSEQ multiplex PCR; in TCRdb, only in-frame clones are kept and a portion is missing. Found here are over 80,000 clones, 70% to 90% of them singletons; the top ten hold approximately 0.6%. Indicated time point: baseline, week 1 (first vaccination visit). This sample's treatment: pre-vaccination baseline after standard-of-care therapy. Patients carried new grade 3 or 4 IDH1-mutant astrocytomas lacking nuclear ATRX. The CDR3 extends over 13 amino acids. Germline CDR1 GTSNPN, CDR2 SVGIG (reference sequence). V gave up 0 bases and J gave up 2 bases, with 7 bases separating them.

The chain uses TRBV30 and TRBJ1-2, with TRBD1 as a possible D gene (5 bases). This material consisted of PBMCs, taken from a glioma patient treated with radiotherapy, temozolomide or both. The sequence was collected from a woman between 45 and 60 years old with glioma. The DNA of the CDR3 is TGTGCCTGGAGTGTACGACAGAACTATGGCTACACCTTC. Encoded protein: CAWSVRQNYGYTF.